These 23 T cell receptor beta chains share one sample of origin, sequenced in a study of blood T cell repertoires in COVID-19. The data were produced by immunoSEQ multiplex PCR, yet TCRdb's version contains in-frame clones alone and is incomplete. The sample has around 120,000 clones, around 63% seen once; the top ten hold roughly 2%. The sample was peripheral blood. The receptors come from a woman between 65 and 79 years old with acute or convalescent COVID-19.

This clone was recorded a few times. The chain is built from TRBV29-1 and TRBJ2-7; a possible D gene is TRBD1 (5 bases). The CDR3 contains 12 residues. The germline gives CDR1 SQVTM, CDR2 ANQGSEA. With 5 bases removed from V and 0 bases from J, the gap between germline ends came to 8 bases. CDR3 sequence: CSVTGNSYEQYF. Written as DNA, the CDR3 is TGCAGCGTTACAGGAAACTCCTACGAGCAGTACTTC.

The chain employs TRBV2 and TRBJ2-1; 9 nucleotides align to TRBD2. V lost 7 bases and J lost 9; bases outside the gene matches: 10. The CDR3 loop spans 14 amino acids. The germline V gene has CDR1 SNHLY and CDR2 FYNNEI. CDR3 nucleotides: TGTGCCAGCAAATTGGCGGGAGGGCCCGGTGAGCAGTTCTTC. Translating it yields CASKLAGGPGEQFF.

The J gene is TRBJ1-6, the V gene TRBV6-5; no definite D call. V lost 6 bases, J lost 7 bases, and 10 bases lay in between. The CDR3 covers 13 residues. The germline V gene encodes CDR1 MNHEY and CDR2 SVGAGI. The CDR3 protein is CASREVGNSPLHF. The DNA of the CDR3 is TGTGCCAGCAGGGAGGTAGGGAATTCACCCCTCCACTTT.

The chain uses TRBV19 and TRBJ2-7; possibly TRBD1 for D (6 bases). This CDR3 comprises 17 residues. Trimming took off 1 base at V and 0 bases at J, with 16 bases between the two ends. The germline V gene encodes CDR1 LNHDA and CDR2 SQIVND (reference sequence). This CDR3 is CASSIALGQQPSYEQYF. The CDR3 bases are TGTGCCAGTAGTATAGCCCTAGGACAGCAACCCTCCTACGAGCAGTACTTC.

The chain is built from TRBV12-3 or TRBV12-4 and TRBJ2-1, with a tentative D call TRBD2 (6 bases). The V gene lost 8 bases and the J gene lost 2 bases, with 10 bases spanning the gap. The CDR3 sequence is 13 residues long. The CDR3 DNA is TGTGCCAGCCGGGACTCGACCTACAATGAGCAGTTCTTC. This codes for CASRDSTYNEQFF.

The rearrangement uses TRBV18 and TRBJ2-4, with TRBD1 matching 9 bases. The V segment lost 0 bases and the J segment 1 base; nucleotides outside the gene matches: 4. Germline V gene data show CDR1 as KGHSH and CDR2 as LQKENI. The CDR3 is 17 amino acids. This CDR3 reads CASSPPKGQGAKNIQYF. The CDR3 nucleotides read TGTGCCAGCTCACCACCGAAAGGACAGGGGGCCAAAAACATTCAGTACTTC.

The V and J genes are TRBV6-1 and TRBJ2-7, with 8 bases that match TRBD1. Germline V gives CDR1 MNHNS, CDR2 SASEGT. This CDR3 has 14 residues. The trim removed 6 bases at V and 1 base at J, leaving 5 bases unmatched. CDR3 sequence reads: CASRLGQGSYEQYF. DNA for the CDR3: TGTGCCAGCAGGCTTGGACAGGGATCCTACGAGCAGTACTTC.

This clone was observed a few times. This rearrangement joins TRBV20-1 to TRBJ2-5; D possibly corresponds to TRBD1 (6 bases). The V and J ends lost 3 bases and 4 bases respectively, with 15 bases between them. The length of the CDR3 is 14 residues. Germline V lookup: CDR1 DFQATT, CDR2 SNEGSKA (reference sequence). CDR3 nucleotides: TGCAGTGCTAGTCGGTCGCAGGACAGAGAGACCCAGTACTTC. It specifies CSASRSQDRETQYF.

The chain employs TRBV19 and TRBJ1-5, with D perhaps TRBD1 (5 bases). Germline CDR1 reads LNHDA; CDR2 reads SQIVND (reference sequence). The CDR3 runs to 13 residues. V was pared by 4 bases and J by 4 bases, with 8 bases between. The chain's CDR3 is CASSTTVNQPQHF. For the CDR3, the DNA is TGTGCCAGTAGTACGACAGTAAATCAGCCCCAGCATTTT.

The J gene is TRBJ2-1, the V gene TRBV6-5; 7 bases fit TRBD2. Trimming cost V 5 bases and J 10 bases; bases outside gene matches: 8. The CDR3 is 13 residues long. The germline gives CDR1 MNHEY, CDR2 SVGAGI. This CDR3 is CASSPQTSHEQFF. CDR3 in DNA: TGTGCCAGCAGTCCCCAGACTAGCCACGAGCAGTTCTTC.

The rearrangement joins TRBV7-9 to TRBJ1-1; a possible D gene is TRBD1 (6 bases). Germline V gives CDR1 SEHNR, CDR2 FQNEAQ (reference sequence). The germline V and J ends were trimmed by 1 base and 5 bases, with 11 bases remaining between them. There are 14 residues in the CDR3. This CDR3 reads CASSLVQGRTEAFF. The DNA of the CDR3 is TGTGCCAGCAGCTTAGTTCAGGGGCGGACTGAAGCTTTCTTT.

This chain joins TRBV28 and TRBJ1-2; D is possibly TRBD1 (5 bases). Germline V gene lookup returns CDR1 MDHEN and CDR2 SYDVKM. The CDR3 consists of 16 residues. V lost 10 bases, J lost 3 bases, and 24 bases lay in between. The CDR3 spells CAIQGEASTIHYGYTF. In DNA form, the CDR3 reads TGTGCCATCCAAGGGGAGGCCTCAACAATCCACTATGGCTACACCTTC.

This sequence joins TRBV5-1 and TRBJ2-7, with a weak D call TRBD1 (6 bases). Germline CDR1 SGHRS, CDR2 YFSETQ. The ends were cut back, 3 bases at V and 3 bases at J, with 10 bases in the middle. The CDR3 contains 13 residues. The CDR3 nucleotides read TGCGCCAGCAGCTCAGGACAGTACTACGAGCAGTACTTC. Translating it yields CASSSGQYYEQYF.

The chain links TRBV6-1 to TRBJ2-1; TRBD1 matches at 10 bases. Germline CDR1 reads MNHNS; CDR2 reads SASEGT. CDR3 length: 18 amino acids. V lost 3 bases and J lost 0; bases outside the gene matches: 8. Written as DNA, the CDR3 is TGTGCCAGCAGTGACCCATCGGACAGGGGGGGCTCCTACAATGAGCAGTTCTTC. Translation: CASSDPSDRGGSYNEQFF.

The CDR3 loop reads CASSSTGTNYGYTF. CDR3 nucleotide sequence: TGTGCCAGCAGCTCGACAGGGACTAACTATGGCTACACCTTC. The chain recombines TRBV27 with TRBJ1-2, with 7 bases aligning to TRBD1. The ends lost 6 bases at V and 0 bases at J; junction bases unmatched: 4. Looked up from germline, CDR1 is MNHEY and CDR2 is SMNVEV (reference sequence). This CDR3 has 14 residues.

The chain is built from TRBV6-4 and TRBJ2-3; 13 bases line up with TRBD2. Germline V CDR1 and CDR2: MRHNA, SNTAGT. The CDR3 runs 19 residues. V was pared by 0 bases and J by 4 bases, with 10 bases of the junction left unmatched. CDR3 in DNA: TGTGCCAGCAGTGACTCGAAGTACAAGGGGACTAGCGGGGCAGATACGCAGTATTTT. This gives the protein CASSDSKYKGTSGADTQYF.

The CDR3 DNA sequence: TGTGCCATCAGTGAGAGTAGCGGGGGGAGTCTGCCCGATACGCAGTATTTT. Translation gives CAISESSGGSLPDTQYF. V gene TRBV10-3 combines with J gene TRBJ2-3; 10 bases align to TRBD2. V was pared by 2 bases and J by 6 bases, with 11 bases of the junction left unmatched. The CDR3 length is 17 residues. Germline V CDR1 and CDR2: ENHRY, SYGVKD.

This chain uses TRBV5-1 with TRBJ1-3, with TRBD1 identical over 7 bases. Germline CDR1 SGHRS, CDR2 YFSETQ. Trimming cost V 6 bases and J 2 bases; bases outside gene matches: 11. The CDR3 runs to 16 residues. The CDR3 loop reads CASTPSGTDTGNTIYF. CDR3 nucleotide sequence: TGCGCCAGCACTCCATCCGGGACAGATACTGGAAACACCATATATTTT.

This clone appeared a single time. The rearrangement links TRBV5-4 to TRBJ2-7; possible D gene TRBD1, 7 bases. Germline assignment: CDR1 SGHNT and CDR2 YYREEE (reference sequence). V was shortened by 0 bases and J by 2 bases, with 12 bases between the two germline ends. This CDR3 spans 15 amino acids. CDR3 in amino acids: CASSLDGGGPYEQYF. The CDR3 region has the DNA TGTGCCAGCAGCTTGGATGGAGGGGGCCCCTACGAGCAGTACTTC. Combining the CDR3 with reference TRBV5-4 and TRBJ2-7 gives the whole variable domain ETGVTQSPTHLIKTRGQQVTLRCSSQSGHNTVSWYQQALGQGPQFIFQYYREEENGRGNFPPRFSGLQFPNYSSELNVNALELDDSALYLCASSLDGGGPYEQYFGPGTRLTVT.

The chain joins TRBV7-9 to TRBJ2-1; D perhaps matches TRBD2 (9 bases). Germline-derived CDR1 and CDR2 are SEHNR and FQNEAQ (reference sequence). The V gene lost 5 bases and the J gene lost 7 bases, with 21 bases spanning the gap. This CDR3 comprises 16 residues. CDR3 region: CASSRQGLAGSNEQFF. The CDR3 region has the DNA TGTGCCAGCAGCCGACAGGGGCTAGCGGGATCAAATGAGCAGTTCTTC.

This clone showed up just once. CDR3 in amino acids: CASGSSFGQGHYEQYF. CDR3 bases: TGTGCTAGTGGTTCCTCCTTCGGACAGGGACACTACGAGCAGTACTTC. This chain links TRBV12-5 with TRBJ2-7, with 8 nucleotides matching TRBD1. Germline values: CDR1 LGHNT, CDR2 FRNRAP. V shed 4 bases, J shed 3 bases, and the junction held 11 bases outside the gene matches. The CDR3 sequence is 16 residues long.

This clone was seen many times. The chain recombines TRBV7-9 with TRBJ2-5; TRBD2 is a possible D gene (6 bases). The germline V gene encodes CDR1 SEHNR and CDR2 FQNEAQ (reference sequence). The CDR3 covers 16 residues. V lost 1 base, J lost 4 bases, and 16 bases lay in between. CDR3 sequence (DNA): TGTGCCAGCAGCTTAGGGTCTAGCTGGCGGGGAGAGACCCAGTACTTC. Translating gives CASSLGSSWRGETQYF.

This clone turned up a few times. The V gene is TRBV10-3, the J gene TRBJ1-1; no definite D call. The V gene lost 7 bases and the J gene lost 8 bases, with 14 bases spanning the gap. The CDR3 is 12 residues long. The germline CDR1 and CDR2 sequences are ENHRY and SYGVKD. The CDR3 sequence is CAIMSPHKEAFF. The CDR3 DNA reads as TGTGCCATCATGAGCCCCCATAAAGAAGCTTTCTTT.